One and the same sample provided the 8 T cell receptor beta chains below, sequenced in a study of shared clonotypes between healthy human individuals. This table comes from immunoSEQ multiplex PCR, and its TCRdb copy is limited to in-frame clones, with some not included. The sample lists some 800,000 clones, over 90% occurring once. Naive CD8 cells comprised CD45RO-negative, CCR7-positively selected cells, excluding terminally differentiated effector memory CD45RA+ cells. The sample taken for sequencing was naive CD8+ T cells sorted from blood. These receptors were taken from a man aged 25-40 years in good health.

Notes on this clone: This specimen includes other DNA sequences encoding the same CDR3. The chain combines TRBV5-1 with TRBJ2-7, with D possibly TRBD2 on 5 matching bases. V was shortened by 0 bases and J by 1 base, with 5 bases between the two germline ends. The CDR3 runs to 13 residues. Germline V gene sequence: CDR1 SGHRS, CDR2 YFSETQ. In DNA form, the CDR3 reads TGCGCCAGCAGCTTGGGGAGGTCCTACGAGCAGTACTTC. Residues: CASSLGRSYEQYF.

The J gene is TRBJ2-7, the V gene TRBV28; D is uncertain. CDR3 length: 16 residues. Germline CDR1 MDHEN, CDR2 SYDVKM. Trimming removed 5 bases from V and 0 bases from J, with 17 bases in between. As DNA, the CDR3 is TGTGCCAGCAGTCCCCCCGTGGCTATCTACTCCTACGAGCAGTACTTC. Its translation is CASSPPVAIYSYEQYF.

DNA of the CDR3: TGTGCCAGCAGCTCACGCCAGGAACGGGGATCCGAGCAGTTCTTC. This codes for CASSSRQERGSEQFF. The chain couples TRBV11-3 to TRBJ2-1, with D perhaps matching TRBD2 (5 bases). CDR3 size: 15 residues. Germline assignment: CDR1 SGHNT and CDR2 YENEEA. V was cut by 4 bases and J by 10 bases, with 20 bases left in between.

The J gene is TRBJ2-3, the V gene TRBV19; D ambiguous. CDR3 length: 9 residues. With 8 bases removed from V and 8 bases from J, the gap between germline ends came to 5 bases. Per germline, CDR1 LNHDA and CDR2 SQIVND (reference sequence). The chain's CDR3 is CASYGTQYF. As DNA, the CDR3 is TGTGCCAGTTATGGTACGCAGTATTTT.

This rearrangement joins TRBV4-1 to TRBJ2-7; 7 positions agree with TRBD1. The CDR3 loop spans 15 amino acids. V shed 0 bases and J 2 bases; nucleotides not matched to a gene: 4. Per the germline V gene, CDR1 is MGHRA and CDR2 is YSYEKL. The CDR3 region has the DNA TGCGCCAGCAGCCAAGATAGGACAGGCACCTACGAGCAGTACTTC. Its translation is CASSQDRTGTYEQYF.

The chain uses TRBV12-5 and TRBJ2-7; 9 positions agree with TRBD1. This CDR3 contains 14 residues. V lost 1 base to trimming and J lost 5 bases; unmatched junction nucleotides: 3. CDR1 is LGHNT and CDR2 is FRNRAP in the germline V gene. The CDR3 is CASGLGDRVHEQYF. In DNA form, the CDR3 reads TGTGCTAGTGGTTTGGGGGACAGGGTCCACGAGCAGTACTTC.

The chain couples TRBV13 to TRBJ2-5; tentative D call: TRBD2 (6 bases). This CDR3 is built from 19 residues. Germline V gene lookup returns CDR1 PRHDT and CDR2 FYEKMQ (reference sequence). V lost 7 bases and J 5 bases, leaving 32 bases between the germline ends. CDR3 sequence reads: CASTDRGGTSGEFVETQYF. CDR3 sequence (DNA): TGTGCCAGCACCGACCGTGGGGGGACTTCTGGGGAGTTTGTGGAGACCCAGTACTTC.

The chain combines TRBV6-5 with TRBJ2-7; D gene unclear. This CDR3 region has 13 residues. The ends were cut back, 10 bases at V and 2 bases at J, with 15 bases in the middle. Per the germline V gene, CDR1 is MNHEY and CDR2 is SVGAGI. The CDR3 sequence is CATRFARPYEQYF. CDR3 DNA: TGTGCCACCCGGTTTGCACGACCCTACGAGCAGTACTTC.